This is a list of T cell receptor beta chains from one sample in a study of a mutant IDH1 vaccine in newly diagnosed glioma. Repertoires were generated with immunoSEQ multiplex PCR, while TCRdb's copy carries only in-frame clones and drops some. The data contain tens of thousands of clones, just over 90% of them seen just once; the ten biggest clones take up about 1.2%. This specimen consisted of PBMCs, obtained from a glioma patient treated with radiotherapy, temozolomide or both. The source is a man aged 35-49 years with glioma. Each CDR3 is given with its conserved first and last residue. The D gene is left open where the match is weak. Clone size is given for some rows only: seen once, a few or many times, or a class if the clone is expanded.

D	size	J	V	CDR3	DNA
NA	NA	TRBJ1-4	TRBV5-4	CASSLGRLRGNEKLFF	TGTGCCAGCAGCTTGGGTCGGTTACGGGGGAATGAAAAACTGTTTTTT
NA	NA	TRBJ2-3	TRBV11-2	CASSPGGNRDTQYF	TGTGCCAGCAGCCCAGGCGGAAATCGAGATACGCAGTATTTT
NA	NA	TRBJ2-1	TRBV12-5	CASGLVLASPSYNEQFF	TGTGCTAGTGGTTTGGTACTGGCCTCCCCCTCCTACAATGAGCAGTTCTTC
NA	NA	TRBJ2-7	TRBV14	CASSQGYPGSGYEQYF	TGTGCCAGCAGCCAAGGCTACCCAGGGTCCGGGTACGAGCAGTACTTC
NA	NA	TRBJ1-1	TRBV2	CASSEARQMNTEAFF	TGTGCCAGCAGTGAAGCACGACAGATGAACACTGAAGCTTTCTTT
NA	once	TRBJ2-3	TRBV7-9	CASSSAVSTDTQYF	TGTGCCAGCAGCTCTGCGGTTAGCACAGATACGCAGTATTTT
NA	NA	TRBJ1-1	TRBV7-9	CASSLSRDTEAFF	TGTGCCAGCAGCTTAAGCCGGGACACTGAAGCTTTCTTT
NA	NA	TRBJ2-7	TRBV5-6	CASSLGQNEQYF	TGTGCCAGCAGCTTGGGACAGAACGAGCAGTACTTC
TRBD1	NA	TRBJ1-1	TRBV11-2	CASSLSGQGLPEAFF	TGTGCCAGCAGCTTATCCGGACAGGGATTGCCTGAAGCTTTCTTT
NA	NA	TRBJ1-5	TRBV6-5	CASSYVSVNQPQHF	TGTGCCAGCAGTTATGTGTCAGTCAATCAGCCCCAGCATTTT
NA	NA	TRBJ2-5	TRBV19	CASAPPDGETQYF	TGTGCCAGCGCTCCGCCCGACGGGGAGACCCAGTACTTC
NA	once	TRBJ2-5	TRBV12-5	CASGFNLAETQYF	TGTGCTAGTGGTTTCAACCTCGCGGAGACCCAGTACTTC